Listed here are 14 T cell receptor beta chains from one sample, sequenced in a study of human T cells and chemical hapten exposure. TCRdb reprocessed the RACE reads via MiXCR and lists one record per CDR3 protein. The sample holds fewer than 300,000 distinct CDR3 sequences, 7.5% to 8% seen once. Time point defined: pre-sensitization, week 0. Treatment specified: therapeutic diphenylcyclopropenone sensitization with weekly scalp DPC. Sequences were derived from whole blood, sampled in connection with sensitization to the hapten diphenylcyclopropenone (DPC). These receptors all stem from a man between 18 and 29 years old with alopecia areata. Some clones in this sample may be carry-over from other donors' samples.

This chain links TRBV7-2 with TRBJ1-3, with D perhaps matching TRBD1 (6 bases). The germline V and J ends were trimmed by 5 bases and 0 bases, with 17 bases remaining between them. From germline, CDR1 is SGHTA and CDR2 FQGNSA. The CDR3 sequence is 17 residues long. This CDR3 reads CASSPQTGRDSGNTIYF. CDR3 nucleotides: TGTGCCAGCAGCCCACAGACAGGCCGAGACTCTGGAAACACCATATATTTT.

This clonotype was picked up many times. The CDR3 DNA is TGCGCCAGCAGCCAACTTCCTGCCCTACTGACAACTAATGAAAAACTGTTTTTT. This encodes CASSQLPALLTTNEKLFF. The genes are TRBV4-1 and TRBJ1-4; unclear D gene. V was shortened by 2 bases and J by 0 bases, with 16 bases between the two germline ends. This CDR3 region has 18 residues. Per germline, CDR1 MGHRA and CDR2 YSYEKL.

The CDR3 coding sequence is TGTGCCAGCAGCCCCTCCCCGGGGGGAACTAATGAAAAACTGTTTTTT. Residues: CASSPSPGGTNEKLFF. V is TRBV5-6 and J is TRBJ1-4, with D possibly being TRBD1 (5 bases). The CDR3 consists of 16 residues. Germline V gene lookup returns CDR1 SGHDT and CDR2 YYEEEE. Trimming cost V 4 bases and J 1 base, with 14 bases left between them. The full variable domain, with the rest looked up from reference TRBV5-6 and TRBJ1-4, is DAGVTQSPTHLIKTRGQQVTLRCSPKSGHDTVSWYQQALGQGPQFIFQYYEEEERQRGNFPDRFSGHQFPNYSSELNVNALLLGDSALYLCASSPSPGGTNEKLFFGSGTQLSVL.

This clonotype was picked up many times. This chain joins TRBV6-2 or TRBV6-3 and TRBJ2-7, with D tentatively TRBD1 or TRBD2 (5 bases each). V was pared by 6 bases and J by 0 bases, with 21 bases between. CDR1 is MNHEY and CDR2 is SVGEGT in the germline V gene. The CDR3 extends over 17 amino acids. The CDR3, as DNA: TGTGCCAGCAGGGGACCTTTAGGGGCTGAGGACTCCTACGAGCAGTACGTC. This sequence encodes CASRGPLGAEDSYEQYV.

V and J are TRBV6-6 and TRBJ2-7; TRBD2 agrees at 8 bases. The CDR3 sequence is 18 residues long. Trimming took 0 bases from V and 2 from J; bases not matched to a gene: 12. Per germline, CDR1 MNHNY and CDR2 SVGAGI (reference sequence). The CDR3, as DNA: TGTGCCAGCAGTTACTCGCTGCTAGCGGGCGGCCAAACCTACGAGCAGTACTTC. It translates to CASSYSLLAGGQTYEQYF.

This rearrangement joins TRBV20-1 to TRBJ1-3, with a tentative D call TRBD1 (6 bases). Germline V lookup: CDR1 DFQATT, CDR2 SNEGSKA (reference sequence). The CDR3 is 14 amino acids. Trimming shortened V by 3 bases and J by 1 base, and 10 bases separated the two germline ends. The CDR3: CSARSQGSGNTIYF. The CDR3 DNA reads TGCAGTGCTAGGTCGCAGGGGTCTGGAAACACCATATATTTT.

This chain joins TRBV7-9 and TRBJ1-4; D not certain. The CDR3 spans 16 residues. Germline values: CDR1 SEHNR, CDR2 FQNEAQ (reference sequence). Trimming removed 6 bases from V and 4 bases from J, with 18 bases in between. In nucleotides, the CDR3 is TGTGCCAGCAGTCTAGCGATCCCGACCCGTAATGAAAAACTGTTTTTT. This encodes CASSLAIPTRNEKLFF.

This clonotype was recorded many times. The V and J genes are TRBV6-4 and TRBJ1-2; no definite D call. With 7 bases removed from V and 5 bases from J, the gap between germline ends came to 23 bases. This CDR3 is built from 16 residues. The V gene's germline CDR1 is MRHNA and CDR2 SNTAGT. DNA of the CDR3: TGTGCCAGCACGACCCTCACCACTATATCCGCTTATGGCTACACCTTC. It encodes CASTTLTTISAYGYTF.

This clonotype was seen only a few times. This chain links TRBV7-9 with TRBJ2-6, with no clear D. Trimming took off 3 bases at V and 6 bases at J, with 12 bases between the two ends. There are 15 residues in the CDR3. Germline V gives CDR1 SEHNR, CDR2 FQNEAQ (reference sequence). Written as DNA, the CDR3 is TGTGCCAGCAGCTTTAGACTCGCCCTGGCCAACGTCCTGACTTTC. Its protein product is CASSFRLALANVLTF.

The CDR3 DNA is TGCGCCAGCAGCCAAGATCCTTACGGGGGCCCCCAGCATTTT. Translated: CASSQDPYGGPQHF. The chain uses TRBV4-1 and TRBJ1-5, with a tentative D call TRBD1 (6 bases). Trimming removed 0 bases from V and 10 bases from J, with 13 bases in between. CDR1 is MGHRA and CDR2 is YSYEKL in the germline V gene. There are 14 residues in the CDR3.

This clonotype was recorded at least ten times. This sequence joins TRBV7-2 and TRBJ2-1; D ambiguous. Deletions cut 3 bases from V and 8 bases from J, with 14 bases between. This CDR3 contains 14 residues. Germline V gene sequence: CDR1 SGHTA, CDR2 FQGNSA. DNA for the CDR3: TGTGCCAGCAGCTTGGTACTTATCTATGATGAGCAGTTCTTC. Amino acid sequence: CASSLVLIYDEQFF.

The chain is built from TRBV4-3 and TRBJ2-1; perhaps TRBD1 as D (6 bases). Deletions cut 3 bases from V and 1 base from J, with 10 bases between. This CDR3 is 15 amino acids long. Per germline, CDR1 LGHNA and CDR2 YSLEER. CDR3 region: CASSQLQGSYNEQFF. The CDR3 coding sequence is TGCGCCAGCAGCCAGCTACAGGGTTCCTACAATGAGCAGTTCTTC.

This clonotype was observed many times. The CDR3 bases are TGTGCCAGCACCTGGGGAGGTTCCTACAATGAGCAGTTCTTC. Protein product: CASTWGGSYNEQFF. The rearrangement joins TRBV12-3 or TRBV12-4 to TRBJ2-1; weak D call: TRBD2 (6 bases). V lost 7 bases and J 1 base, leaving 11 bases between the germline ends. The CDR3 spans 14 residues.

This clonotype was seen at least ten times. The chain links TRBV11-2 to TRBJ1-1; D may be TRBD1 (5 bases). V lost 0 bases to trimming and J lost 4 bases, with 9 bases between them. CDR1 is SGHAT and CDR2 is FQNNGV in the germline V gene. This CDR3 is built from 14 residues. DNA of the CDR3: TGTGCCAGCAGCTTAGACTGGGGCGGCACTGAAGCTTTCTTT. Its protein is CASSLDWGGTEAFF.